The TCR beta chain described here comes from a study of blood T cell repertoires in COVID-19. Study context: Material from acute and convalescent COVID-19 was sourced from the United States, Italy and Spain. In each case, the material was cDNA or gDNA derived from T cells, B-cell-depleted T cells, or PBMCs.

The protocol was immunoSEQ multiplex PCR, while the TCRdb copy is restricted to in-frame clones and leaves out a portion. The table records approximately 350,000 clones, 90% to 95% of them present only once. Per the germline V gene, CDR1 is SGHVS and CDR2 is FQNEAQ. The CDR3 extends over 16 amino acids. With V trimmed by 2 bases and J by 8 bases, 10 bases remained unmatched. The TCR comes from a woman aged 18-29 years who had recovered from COVID-19. V and J are TRBV7-8 and TRBJ2-1, with TRBD2 identical over 9 bases. The sample comprised peripheral blood. This CDR3 reads CASSLLGREGADEQFF. For the CDR3, the DNA is TGTGCCAGCAGCTTACTTGGGCGGGAGGGGGCCGATGAGCAGTTCTTC.